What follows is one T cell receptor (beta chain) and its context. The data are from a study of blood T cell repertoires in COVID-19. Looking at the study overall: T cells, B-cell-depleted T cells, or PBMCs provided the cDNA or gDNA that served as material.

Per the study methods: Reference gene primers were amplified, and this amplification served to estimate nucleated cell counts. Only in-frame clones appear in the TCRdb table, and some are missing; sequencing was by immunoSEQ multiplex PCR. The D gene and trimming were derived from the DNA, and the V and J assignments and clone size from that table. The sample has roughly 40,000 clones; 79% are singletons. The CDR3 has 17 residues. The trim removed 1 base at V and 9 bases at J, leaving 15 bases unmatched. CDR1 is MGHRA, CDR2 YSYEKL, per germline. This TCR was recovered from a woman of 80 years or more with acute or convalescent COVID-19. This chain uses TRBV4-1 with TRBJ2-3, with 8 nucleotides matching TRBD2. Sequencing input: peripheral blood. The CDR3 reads CASSQVSRTSSLPTQYF. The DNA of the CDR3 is TGCGCCAGCAGCCAAGTGTCTAGGACTAGCTCCCTCCCGACGCAGTATTTT.